The 19 T cell receptor beta chains given below trace back to one sample, sequenced in a study of regulatory T cells in long-lasting Graves disease. Building the TCR beta libraries relied on iRepertoire HTBI primers, and CDR3 regions underwent Arm-PCR. Each CDR3 protein gets one entry after TCRdb re-called the multiplex PCR reads with MiXCR. Of 450,000 to 600,000 distinct CDR3 sequences in the sample, roughly 13% are singletons; the top ten hold roughly 10%. Time point denoted: newly diagnosed GD, antithyroid drugs for less than 3 months. Extracted RNA from PBMCs served as the source of the TCR library. The same sample was also used in a study of T cells in Graves' hyperthyroidism and ophthalmopathy.

This specimen consisted of peripheral blood mononuclear cells (PBMCs), obtained at new diagnosis, from a patient treated with antithyroid drugs. All receptors derive from a man aged 30 to 45 with Graves disease.

This clonotype has more than one count but fewer than ten. This rearrangement joins TRBV30 to TRBJ2-4; TRBD1 is a possible D gene (6 bases). This CDR3 has 13 amino acids. Germline CDR1 is GTSNPN and CDR2 is SVGIG (reference sequence). The ends were cut back, 3 bases at V and 6 bases at J, with 12 bases in the middle. CDR3 nucleotide sequence: TGTGCCTGGAGGGGCCAGGGGAGAAACATTCAGTACTTC. Protein sequence: CAWRGQGRNIQYF. Variable domain in full (rest from reference TRBV30 and TRBJ2-4): SQTIHQWPATLVQPVGSPLSLECTVEGTSNPNLYWYRQAAGRGLQLLFYSVGIGQISSEVPQNLSASRPQDRQFILSSKKLLLSDSGFYLCAWRGQGRNIQYFGAGTRLSVL.

This clonotype was counted between two and nine times. This chain joins TRBV3-1 and TRBJ2-3; the D gene is possibly TRBD2 (5 bases). Trimming pared 4 bases from V and 4 bases from J, leaving 15 bases between. This CDR3 spans 15 amino acids. Looked up from germline, CDR1 is LGHDT and CDR2 is YNNKEL (reference sequence). The CDR3 spells CASSPPPDSADTQYF. The CDR3 region has the DNA TGTGCCAGCAGCCCCCCGCCGGACTCCGCAGATACGCAGTATTTT.

This clonotype was seen ten or more times. This rearrangement joins TRBV7-2 to TRBJ2-3; tentatively, D is TRBD2 (5 bases). Per germline, CDR1 SGHTA and CDR2 FQGNSA. V lost 4 bases and J 4 bases, leaving 6 bases between the germline ends. The CDR3 is made up of 12 amino acids. CDR3 nucleotide sequence: TGTGCCAGCAGCTCTAGCCCAGATACGCAGTATTTT. Translated, it gives CASSSSPDTQYF.

This clonotype appeared a few times. J is TRBJ2-7 and V is TRBV12-3 or TRBV12-4; possible D gene TRBD1, 6 bases. This CDR3 spans 15 amino acids. V was shortened by 4 bases and J by 3 bases, with 16 bases between the two germline ends. Written as DNA, the CDR3 is TGTGCCAGCAGTTACCATGCGACAGGAAGCTACGAGCAGTACTTC. Encoded protein: CASSYHATGSYEQYF.

Worth noting for this clonotype: A clone one base away is much larger, so this may be a read error. J is TRBJ2-1 and V is TRBV27; D is perhaps TRBD1 (5 bases). From germline, CDR1 is MNHEY and CDR2 SMNVEV (reference sequence). V shed 0 bases and J shed 6 bases, with 15 bases lying between them. This CDR3 has 16 residues. The CDR3 DNA follows: TGTGCCAGCAGTTTATCCGGCAGGGTAAGGGGCAATGAGCAGTTCTTC. It is translated as CASSLSGRVRGNEQFF.

The rearrangement links TRBV25-1 to TRBJ1-2; a possible D gene is TRBD1 (6 bases). This CDR3 contains 14 residues. Germline assignment: CDR1 MGHDK and CDR2 SYGVNS. Trimming pared 2 bases from V and 7 bases from J, leaving 14 bases between. The CDR3 nucleotides read TGTGCCAGCAGTGAAAGGGACATCGGGGGTGGCTACACCTTC. Amino acid sequence: CASSERDIGGGYTF.

This clonotype was picked up a small number of times. The rearrangement uses TRBV20-1 and TRBJ2-5; TRBD2 matches at 7 bases. The V segment lost 3 bases and the J segment 2 bases; nucleotides outside the gene matches: 3. The germline V gene has CDR1 DFQATT and CDR2 SNEGSKA (reference sequence). The CDR3 spans 13 residues. CDR3 in amino acids: CSASPSGQETQYF. The CDR3 DNA reads as TGCAGTGCTAGCCCTAGCGGACAAGAGACCCAGTACTTC.

In its sample, this clonotype was seen many times. A read error may produce the germline difference seen at one junction end. The CDR3 DNA reads TGTGCCAGCAGCCCGACCCGACAGGGGGACACAGATACGCAGTATTTT. Translating it yields CASSPTRQGDTDTQYF. The rearrangement links TRBV5-1 to TRBJ2-3; TRBD1 agrees at 9 bases. Germline V gives CDR1 SGHRS, CDR2 YFSETQ. The CDR3 runs to 16 residues. Filled out from reference TRBV5-1 and TRBJ2-3, the complete variable domain reads KAGVTQTPRYLIKTRGQQVTLSCSPISGHRSVSWYQQTPGQGLQFLFEYFSETQRNKGNFPGRFSGRQFSNSRSEMNVSTLELGDSALYLCASSPTRQGDTDTQYFGPGTRLTVL.

This clonotype appeared many times. The V call is TRBV20-1, the J call TRBJ1-5, with D possibly being TRBD1 (5 bases). The germline V gene encodes CDR1 DFQATT and CDR2 SNEGSKA (reference sequence). V was shortened by 1 base and J by 1 base, with 14 bases between the two germline ends. The CDR3 has 16 amino acids. CDR3 sequence (DNA): TGCAGTGCTAGAGGGGGGGGTCTCAAGAGCAATCAGCCCCAGCATTTT. Translating it yields CSARGGGLKSNQPQHF.

This clonotype was observed a few times. The rearrangement joins TRBV15 to TRBJ2-3; D gene unclear. The ends were cut back, 0 bases at V and 1 base at J, with 8 bases in the middle. Germline CDR1 is LNHNV and CDR2 is YYDKDF (reference sequence). This CDR3 contains 15 residues. This CDR3 reads CATSRDRGGTDTQYF. The CDR3 nucleotides read TGTGCCACCAGCAGAGATCGCGGCGGCACAGATACGCAGTATTTT. Filled out from reference TRBV15 and TRBJ2-3, the complete variable domain reads DAMVIQNPRYQVTQFGKPVTLSCSQTLNHNVMYWYQQKSSQAPKLLFHYYDKDFNNEADTPDNFQSRRPNTSFCFLDIRSPGLGDTAMYLCATSRDRGGTDTQYFGPGTRLTVL.

Comments on this clonotype: A single base separates this from a much larger clone, so it may be a read error. The gene calls are TRBV7-2 and TRBJ2-7; D is unresolved. The CDR3 covers 15 residues. Looked up from germline, CDR1 is SGHTA and CDR2 is FQGNSA. Trimming cost V 1 base and J 7 bases, with 17 bases left between them. Here the CDR3 reads CASSLDLNPHNEQYF. Here the CDR3 DNA reads TGTGCCAGCAGCTTAGATCTAAACCCACACAATGAGCAGTACTTC.

Only a few counts were recorded for this clonotype. Being one base from a much bigger clone, this may be a read error. The chain uses TRBV5-1 and TRBJ2-1; 10 nucleotides agree with TRBD2. Germline-derived CDR1 and CDR2 are SGHRS and YFSETQ. The CDR3 covers 14 residues. The CDR3 coding sequence is TGTGCCAGCAGGACTAGCGGCTCCTACAATGAGCAGTTCTTC. Amino acids: CASRTSGSYNEQFF.

This clonotype was counted many times. The chain joins TRBV3-1 to TRBJ2-4; 7 positions agree with TRBD2. Germline CDR1 and CDR2: LGHDT and YNNKEL (reference sequence). The CDR3 has 14 amino acids. Trimming took 3 bases from V and 4 from J; bases not matched to a gene: 3. DNA of the CDR3: TGTGCCAGCAGCCATGAGCGGGAAAAAAACATTCAGTACTTC. Translation gives CASSHEREKNIQYF. The variable domain in full, completed from reference TRBV3-1 and TRBJ2-4, reads DTAVSQTPKYLVTQMGNDKSIKCEQNLGHDTMYWYKQDSKKFLKIMFSYNNKELIINETVPNRFSPKSPDKAHLNLHINSLELGDSAVYFCASSHEREKNIQYFGAGTRLSVL.

In its sample, this clonotype was seen a few times. V gene TRBV5-6 combines with J gene TRBJ2-3; TRBD2 agrees at 12 bases. Germline assignment: CDR1 SGHDT and CDR2 YYEEEE. The CDR3 totals 15 residues. V was pared by 1 base and J by 5 bases, with 2 bases of the junction left unmatched. DNA for the CDR3: TGTGCCAGCAGCTTGCTAGCGGGAGGGAGAGATACGCAGTATTTT. The encoded protein is CASSLLAGGRDTQYF.

This clonotype came up many times. This chain connects TRBV6-5 to TRBJ2-7, with D tentatively TRBD1 or TRBD2 (5 bases each). The V and J ends lost 2 bases and 5 bases respectively, with 7 bases between them. The CDR3 consists of 12 residues. Germline CDR1 reads MNHEY; CDR2 reads SVGAGI. The CDR3 nucleotides are TGTGCCAGCAGTTACATGGGGGACGAGCAGTACTTC. Its translation: CASSYMGDEQYF.

This clonotype was seen a handful of times. The V and J genes are TRBV20-1 and TRBJ2-1, with D perhaps matching TRBD1 or TRBD2 (5 bases each). The CDR3 consists of 14 residues. The V gene lost 4 bases and the J gene lost 10 bases, with 20 bases spanning the gap. Germline assignment: CDR1 DFQATT and CDR2 SNEGSKA (reference sequence). The CDR3 protein is CSANGGKGEREQFF. The CDR3 DNA follows: TGCAGTGCTAACGGCGGCAAAGGGGAGAGAGAGCAGTTCTTC.

This clonotype was picked up a small number of times. The CDR3 sequence: CSVGSGDYGYTF. CDR3 DNA sequence: TGCAGCGTTGGGTCAGGGGACTATGGCTACACCTTC. The rearrangement joins TRBV29-1 to TRBJ1-2, with D possibly matching TRBD1 (6 bases). The CDR3 has 12 amino acids. Germline V gene sequence: CDR1 SQVTM, CDR2 ANQGSEA. V was pared by 4 bases and J by 3 bases, with 9 bases between. Full variable domain (rest looked up from reference TRBV29-1 and TRBJ1-2): SAVISQKPSRDICQRGTSLTIQCQVDSQVTMMFWYRQQPGQSLTLIATANQGSEATYESGFVIDKFPISRPNLTFSTLTVSNMSPEDSSIYLCSVGSGDYGYTFGSGTRLTVV.

The rearrangement links TRBV29-1 to TRBJ2-7; D unclear. Germline lookup yields CDR1 SQVTM and CDR2 ANQGSEA. V lost 4 bases to trimming and J lost 0 bases, with 7 bases between them. The CDR3 is 12 residues long. The CDR3 sequence is CSVGRDSYEQYF. The CDR3 DNA reads TGCAGCGTTGGTCGAGACTCCTACGAGCAGTACTTC.

This chain uses TRBV20-1 with TRBJ2-3; 9 positions match TRBD2. The CDR3 totals 16 residues. Germline trimming cut 0 bases from V and 6 bases from J; bases unmatched to any gene: 10. CDR1 and CDR2 (germline): DFQATT, SNEGSKA (reference sequence). The CDR3 DNA reads TGCAGTGCTAGAGACCTAGAGCGGGAGGTCGGGGATACGCAGTATTTT. Amino acids: CSARDLEREVGDTQYF.